This record looks at one T cell receptor beta chain sequence and its context. What it binds is not known. The data are from a study of shared clonotypes between healthy human individuals. Whole-study context: The study used three CD4 naive, three CD4 memory, two CD8 naive and one CD8 memory plate per donor. General observations from the study: Memory subsets generally showed smaller estimated richness than naive subsets did. Despite large depth, rarefaction showed incomplete sorted-subset sequencing. For naive CD4 cells, around 5% of clonotypes were shared across a handful of donors.

Repertoires were generated with immunoSEQ multiplex PCR, while TCRdb's copy carries only in-frame clones and drops some. The sample includes approximately 1,500,000 clones, more than 95% seen only once; the top ten take about 1%. This sequence was found in a man aged 25-40 years in good health. Sequencing was carried out using naive CD4+ T cells sorted from blood. This sample's subset: CD45RA+ positively selected.

In DNA form, the CDR3 reads TGTGCCAGCAGTGAACCGGGACAGGGGAAAAACATTCAGTACTTC. Translating gives CASSEPGQGKNIQYF. The J gene is TRBJ2-4, the V gene TRBV2; 10 positions agree with TRBD1. The CDR3 spans 15 residues. Germline V gene data show CDR1 as SNHLY and CDR2 as FYNNEI. The J segment lost 4 bases and the V segment lost 2 bases, leaving 2 bases of the junction unmatched.